The clone carrying this T cell receptor beta chain was seen repeatedly, ten times or more. These data originate in a study of regulatory T cells in long-lasting Graves disease. On the study more broadly: Graves' patients (newly diagnosed) had been on antithyroid drugs under 3 months.

The time point: newly diagnosed GD, antithyroid drugs for less than 3 months. Researchers made the TCR library from RNA that was extracted from PBMCs. Germline V gene data show CDR1 as SGHRS and CDR2 as YFSETQ. With V trimmed by 4 bases and J by 1 base, 15 bases remained unmatched. The CDR3 sequence is 20 residues long. To make TCR beta libraries, researchers used iRepertoire HTBI primers and Arm-PCR of CDR3 regions. Each CDR3 protein is one row after TCRdb ran MiXCR on the multiplex PCR reads. The sample includes about 350,000 distinct CDR3 sequences, roughly 15% of them seen just once. These data were also filed under a second study, of T cells in Graves' hyperthyroidism and ophthalmopathy.

Sequencing used peripheral blood mononuclear cells (PBMCs), obtained at new diagnosis, from a patient treated with antithyroid drugs. The chain uses TRBV5-1 and TRBJ2-1; 12 bases are shared with TRBD1. The TCR was taken from a woman younger than 35 with Graves disease. CDR3 protein: CASSAEGQGAIMRSYNEQFF. In DNA, the CDR3 is TGCGCCAGCAGCGCTGAGGGACAGGGGGCGATAATGAGATCCTACAATGAGCAGTTCTTC.